The clone carrying this TCR beta chain showed up many times. There were no patients who had received any treatment before thyroid surgery. This sample is part of a study of metastatic and nonmetastatic thyroid tumors. This CDR3 has 14 residues. Germline CDR1 and CDR2: LGHDT and YNNKEL (reference sequence). V was trimmed by 0 bases and J by 6 bases, leaving 8 bases between them. Authors' processing steps: The study's classifier, a distant-metastasis tool for papillary thyroid cancer, was built using CDR3 differences across clinicopathological groups. TCRdb reanalyzed the PCR reads with MiXCR. V and J calls and clone size were set by TCRdb, not the authors. The profile shows around 4,600 clones, around 19% of them singletons.

Sequencing was performed on adjacent normal tissue. The gene calls are TRBV3-1 and TRBJ2-2; D uncertain. The origin of this receptor is a male donor with papillary thyroid cancer or a benign thyroid nodule (not recorded which). Some clones in this sample may be carry-over from other donors' samples. The CDR3 coding sequence is TGTGCCAGCAGCCAAGATTGGGGTCCCGGGGAGCTGTTTTTT. Its translation: CASSQDWGPGELFF. Using reference TRBV3-1 and TRBJ2-2 for the parts outside the CDR3, the full variable domain is DTAVSQTPKYLVTQMGNDKSIKCEQNLGHDTMYWYKQDSKKFLKIMFSYNNKELIINETVPNRFSPKSPDKAHLNLHINSLELGDSAVYFCASSQDWGPGELFFGEGSRLTVL.